The 29 T cell receptor beta chains below all came from one sample that was sequenced in a study of T cell responses to AZD1222 COVID-19 vaccine. Produced via immunoSEQ multiplex PCR; TCRdb's table is partial and in-frame only. The table records about 100,000 clones, 70% to 90% of them present only once. The sequences come from peripheral blood, collected on day 0 of AZD1222 vaccination. These receptor sequences come from an adult in good health.

Of note for this clone: Because it lacks the conserved phenylalanine or tryptophan at the end, this CDR3 is likely a read error. The CDR3 coding sequence is TGTGCCAGCAGTTACAGGGCTAGTTCACCCCTCCACCTT. It codes for CASSYRASSPLHL. V and J are TRBV6-5 and TRBJ1-6; unclear D gene. V was clipped by 2 bases and J by 9 bases, with 8 bases between them. The germline V gene has CDR1 MNHEY and CDR2 SVGAGI. The CDR3 covers 13 residues.

The J gene is TRBJ2-7, the V gene TRBV5-6, with TRBD2 as a possible D gene (5 bases). The germline CDR1 and CDR2 sequences are SGHDT and YYEEEE. This CDR3 spans 15 amino acids. The V end was cut by 3 bases, the J end by 3 bases, with 16 bases between. CDR3 DNA: TGTGCCAGCAGCTCGAACACTAGGGCAAGCTACGAGCAGTACTTC. Translating gives CASSSNTRASYEQYF. The entire variable domain, with the rest obtained from reference TRBV5-6 and TRBJ2-7, is as follows: DAGVTQSPTHLIKTRGQQVTLRCSPKSGHDTVSWYQQALGQGPQFIFQYYEEEERQRGNFPDRFSGHQFPNYSSELNVNALLLGDSALYLCASSSNTRASYEQYFGPGTRLTVT.

J is TRBJ1-5 and V is TRBV30; possible D gene TRBD1, 6 bases. V was clipped by 2 bases and J by 0 bases, with 17 bases between them. Germline-derived CDR1 and CDR2 are GTSNPN and SVGIG (reference sequence). This CDR3 spans 17 amino acids. CDR3 amino acids: CAWSKRWGAYSNQPQHF. CDR3 nucleotide sequence: TGTGCCTGGAGTAAGAGGTGGGGGGCCTATAGCAATCAGCCCCAGCATTTT.

Turning to this clone: The limits of the CDR3 on the DNA are not certain, so only TCRdb's listed CDR3 is given. This chain links TRBV6-2 or TRBV6-3 with TRBJ2-5; the table assigns TRBD2, which was not confirmed against the DNA. The CDR3 extends over 17 residues, inclusive of both ends. Per the germline V gene, CDR1 is MNHEY and CDR2 is SVGEGT. CDR3 amino acids: CASSYSNPQLSWETQYF.

The V and J genes are TRBV6-4 and TRBJ1-4, with D possibly being TRBD1 (6 bases). Between the trimmed V and J ends, which lost 3 bases and 3 bases, there was a span of 11 bases. Germline-derived CDR1 and CDR2 are MRHNA and SNTAGT. The CDR3 is 15 residues long. CDR3 loop: CASSEQGSPNEKLFF. CDR3 nucleotide sequence: TGTGCCAGCAGTGAACAGGGATCTCCTAATGAAAAACTGTTTTTT.

This sequence joins TRBV2 and TRBJ2-4; D is possibly TRBD2 (6 bases). The CDR3 extends over 15 amino acids. Germline CDR1 reads SNHLY; CDR2 reads FYNNEI. V was trimmed by 6 bases and J by 6 bases, leaving 18 bases between them. The DNA of the CDR3 is TGTGCCAGCAGAGATTTTAGGAGGGGCGGAAACATTCAGTACTTC. Encoded protein: CASRDFRRGGNIQYF.

The chain joins TRBV19 to TRBJ1-1; no reliable D call. The CDR3 is made up of 13 amino acids. V dropped 2 bases and J dropped 1 base, with 5 bases sitting between them. Germline V lookup: CDR1 LNHDA, CDR2 SQIVND (reference sequence). The CDR3 loop is CASSINKNTEAFF. The CDR3 nucleotides read TGTGCCAGTAGTATAAACAAGAACACTGAAGCTTTCTTT.

V usage is TRBV7-2 and J usage is TRBJ2-7, with D unresolved. Deletions cut 7 bases from V and 0 bases from J, with 13 bases between. This CDR3 region has 14 residues. Germline V gives CDR1 SGHTA, CDR2 FQGNSA. This CDR3 reads CASTLTRSSYEQYF. CDR3 DNA: TGTGCCAGCACCCTGACAAGGAGCTCCTACGAGCAGTACTTC.

The chain uses TRBV5-5 and TRBJ1-4, with D hard to call. The germline CDR1 and CDR2 sequences are SGHKS and YYEKEE (reference sequence). Trimming pared 1 base from V and 8 bases from J, leaving 9 bases between. The CDR3 runs to 13 residues. Here the CDR3 DNA reads TGTGCCAGCAGCTTGAGAGGGAGGGAAAAACTGTTTTTT. Its translation is CASSLRGREKLFF.

V usage is TRBV3-1 (or the pseudogene TRBV3-2) and J usage is TRBJ1-2; a weak D match, TRBD1 (5 bases). V shed 1 base and J shed 0 bases, with 9 bases lying between them. The CDR3 extends over 15 amino acids. CDR1 LGHDT and CDR2 YNNKEL come from the germline V gene (reference sequence). The CDR3 sequence: CASSQVGVPNYGYTF. The CDR3 DNA follows: TGTGCCAGCAGCCAAGTGGGGGTGCCTAACTATGGCTACACCTTC.

The chain employs TRBV4-1 and TRBJ2-3; TRBD2 matches at 9 bases. This CDR3 spans 18 amino acids. Germline V lookup: CDR1 MGHRA, CDR2 YSYEKL. With 0 bases clipped from V and 6 bases from J, the junction kept 13 bases outside the gene matches. CDR3 protein: CASSQDARGGQFWDTQYF. CDR3 sequence (DNA): TGCGCCAGCAGCCAAGATGCGCGGGGGGGCCAGTTCTGGGATACGCAGTATTTT.

The chain employs TRBV5-1 and TRBJ1-1; D unclear. The CDR3 has 15 residues. Trimming pared 4 bases from V and 0 bases from J, leaving 13 bases between. The germline CDR1 and CDR2 sequences are SGHRS and YFSETQ. CDR3 sequence reads: CASSPGGPVNTEAFF. Written as DNA, the CDR3 is TGCGCCAGCAGCCCCGGCGGCCCCGTGAACACTGAAGCTTTCTTT.

The rearrangement joins TRBV5-4 to TRBJ1-2; 10 nucleotides align to TRBD1. This CDR3 has 18 amino acids. V was clipped by 5 bases and J by 6 bases; unmatched bases: 19. Germline CDR1 is SGHNT and CDR2 is YYREEE (reference sequence). CDR3 residues: CASRLEAFRQGALDGYTF. DNA for the CDR3: TGTGCCAGCAGGTTAGAAGCCTTCCGACAGGGGGCTTTGGATGGCTACACCTTC.

In nucleotides, the CDR3 is TGTGCCAGCAGGAAGGAGGTGGGGGACCCATCGAACACCGGGGAGCTGTTTTTT. It specifies CASRKEVGDPSNTGELFF. The J gene is TRBJ2-2, the V gene TRBV5-4; either TRBD1 or TRBD2 may fit D (5 bases each). The CDR3 spans 18 residues. Germline V lookup: CDR1 SGHNT, CDR2 YYREEE (reference sequence). Trimming removed 5 bases at V and 0 bases at J, with 20 bases between.

CDR3 amino acids: CASSLDGQGSFDPLHF. CDR3 sequence (DNA): TGCGCCAGCAGCTTGGACGGACAAGGTTCTTTTGATCCCCTCCACTTT. This chain joins TRBV5-1 and TRBJ1-6; tentatively, D is TRBD1 (5 bases). The V end lost 0 bases, the J end lost 13 bases, and 20 bases lay between the germline ends. CDR1 is SGHRS, CDR2 YFSETQ, per germline. The CDR3 runs to 16 residues.

The chain links TRBV15 to TRBJ1-3; no clear D. The V gene lost 3 bases and the J gene lost 0 bases, with 3 bases spanning the gap. This CDR3 is built from 13 residues. The germline CDR1 and CDR2 sequences are LNHNV and YYDKDF (reference sequence). This chain's CDR3 is CATSSDSGNTIYF. In DNA, the CDR3 is TGTGCCACCAGCAGTGACTCTGGAAACACCATATATTTT.

This clone was seen a single time. This CDR3 is also generated by other DNA sequences in the sample. The J gene is TRBJ1-5, the V gene TRBV27; D is unclear. Germline CDR1 MNHEY, CDR2 SMNVEV (reference sequence). This CDR3 comprises 13 residues. The V gene lost 3 bases and the J gene lost 4 bases, with 7 bases spanning the gap. The CDR3 spells CASSFGTNQPQHF. CDR3 DNA sequence: TGTGCCAGCAGTTTTGGTACTAATCAGCCCCAGCATTTT.

The chain combines TRBV5-1 with TRBJ1-3; 11 positions match TRBD1. J gave up 5 bases and V 4 bases, and 11 bases lay outside the gene matches. This CDR3 is 17 amino acids long. Looked up from germline, CDR1 is SGHRS and CDR2 is YFSETQ. DNA for the CDR3: TGCGCCAGCAGCCTACGAGGGGACAGGGGGTCAAGAAACACCATATATTTT. It codes for CASSLRGDRGSRNTIYF.

V usage is TRBV6-5 and J usage is TRBJ1-2; D call uncertain. The ends were cut back, 0 bases at V and 7 bases at J, with 9 bases in the middle. Per the germline V gene, CDR1 is MNHEY and CDR2 is SVGAGI. CDR3 size: 13 residues. The CDR3 protein is CASSYSIMAGYTF. The DNA for the CDR3 is TGTGCCAGCAGTTACTCGATAATGGCTGGCTACACCTTC.

As regards this clone: A read error may be the cause here, since a much bigger clone is one base away. The chain links TRBV6-5 to TRBJ2-2, with D perhaps being TRBD1 or TRBD2 (7 bases each). V was cut by 6 bases and J by 5 bases, with 16 bases left in between. The CDR3 sequence is 15 residues long. CDR1 MNHEY and CDR2 SVGAGI come from the germline V gene. For the CDR3, the DNA is TGTGCCAGCAGGAAAAGCAGGGGGGGTACCGGGGAGCTGTTTTTT. Protein product: CASRKSRGGTGELFF.

The chain joins TRBV5-1 to TRBJ2-5; tentatively, D is TRBD2 (5 bases). V was trimmed by 8 bases and J by 0 bases, leaving 11 bases between them. Germline assignment: CDR1 SGHRS and CDR2 YFSETQ. This CDR3 has 13 residues. The CDR3 spells CASTAGNQETQYF. As DNA, the CDR3 is TGCGCCAGTACAGCCGGGAACCAAGAGACCCAGTACTTC.

This clone was seen a single time. The V call is TRBV19, the J call TRBJ1-6, with 10 bases matching TRBD1. Germline CDR1 LNHDA, CDR2 SQIVND (reference sequence). V was clipped by 4 bases and J by 7 bases; unmatched bases: 10. The CDR3 has 17 residues. The CDR3 protein is CASSTPGQGFGNSPLHF. The CDR3 DNA is TGTGCCAGTAGTACTCCGGGACAGGGGTTTGGCAATTCACCCCTCCACTTT.

The chain has TRBV10-3 and TRBJ2-5; TRBD1 is a possible D gene (6 bases). Trimming stripped 3 bases from V and 5 bases from J, with 10 bases between. CDR1 is ENHRY and CDR2 is SYGVKD in the germline V gene. The CDR3 spans 13 residues. CDR3 amino acids: CAISDTGQETQYF. The CDR3 DNA is TGTGCCATCAGTGATACAGGGCAGGAGACCCAGTACTTC.

CDR3 DNA sequence: TGTGCCAGCAGCTTGCGGGGGCCTGGAAACACCATATATTTT. Translated, it gives CASSLRGPGNTIYF. V is TRBV5-6 and J is TRBJ1-3, with D tentatively TRBD1 (6 bases). Germline loops: CDR1 SGHDT, CDR2 YYEEEE. This CDR3 spans 14 amino acids. Between the trimmed V and J ends, which lost 1 base and 2 bases, there was a span of 7 bases.

The V call is TRBV7-8, the J call TRBJ1-4; D remains unclear. CDR1 is SGHVS and CDR2 is FQNEAQ in the germline V gene. The length of the CDR3 is 13 residues. Trimming shortened V by 5 bases and J by 9 bases, and 13 bases separated the two germline ends. The CDR3 spells CASSPTQAKKLFF. CDR3 nucleotides: TGTGCCAGCAGCCCTACCCAAGCTAAAAAACTGTTTTTT.

The genes are TRBV2 and TRBJ2-5, with D possibly TRBD1 on 5 matching bases. CDR1 and CDR2 (germline): SNHLY, FYNNEI. Trimming cost V 7 bases and J 4 bases, with 16 bases left between them. The length of the CDR3 is 14 residues. The CDR3 here is CASIMGRGGETQYF. Written as DNA, the CDR3 is TGTGCCAGCATTATGGGGCGAGGTGGAGAGACCCAGTACTTC. Drawing the rest from reference TRBV2 and TRBJ2-5, the complete variable domain is EPEVTQTPSHQVTQMGQEVILRCVPISNHLYFYWYRQILGQKVEFLVSFYNNEISEKSEIFDDQFSVERPDGSNFTLKIRSTKLEDSAMYFCASIMGRGGETQYFGPGTRLLVL.

This clone occurred once. V gene TRBV15 combines with J gene TRBJ2-7, with 8 bases that match TRBD2. The junction had 12 bases not matched to a gene; V was cut back by 5 bases and J by 0 bases. CDR1 and CDR2 from the germline V gene are LNHNV and YYDKDF (reference sequence). This CDR3 region has 17 residues. The DNA of the CDR3 is TGTGCCACCAGCCCTGAAAGGGAGACTAGCGACTCCTACGAGCAGTACTTC. This codes for CATSPERETSDSYEQYF.

This chain's CDR3 is CASSLDQAGRLVYETQYF. In DNA form, the CDR3 reads TGTGCCAGCAGCTTAGACCAAGCGGGCCGGCTTGTATATGAGACCCAGTACTTC. The rearrangement uses TRBV7-8 and TRBJ2-5, with D tentatively TRBD2 (6 bases). The CDR3 contains 18 residues. V lost 1 base and J lost 5, with 23 bases in between. The V gene's germline CDR1 is SGHVS and CDR2 FQNEAQ.

This clone was seen only a few times. V is TRBV11-2 and J is TRBJ2-3; TRBD2 might be the D (5 bases). V lost 5 bases, J lost 6 bases, and 18 bases lay in between. The CDR3 extends over 15 amino acids. The germline V gene has CDR1 SGHAT and CDR2 FQNNGV. CDR3 loop: CASSQTGIDADTQYF. CDR3 nucleotide sequence: TGTGCCAGCAGCCAGACGGGGATAGATGCGGATACGCAGTATTTT.